The 13 T cell receptor beta chains below were found in one sample sequenced in a study of cytomegalovirus exposure and HLA in healthy donors. The PCR used 60 Vbeta and 13 Jbeta primers. The table came from immunoSEQ multiplex PCR; TCRdb's copy has only in-frame clones and leaves some out. The sample features roughly 140,000 clones, with 2% to 3% in its top ten. Sequences were obtained from PBMCs. All receptors come from a man aged 40-49 years in good health and CMV-seronegative.

The rearrangement uses TRBV5-1 and TRBJ2-5; D is perhaps TRBD1 (6 bases). The DNA end lines up better with TRBJ2-7; the J call may be wrong. In germline, CDR1 is SGHRS, CDR2 YFSETQ. This CDR3 spans 13 amino acids. CDR3 DNA sequence: TGCGCCAGCAGCTTGCCAGGGGTCCACGAGCAGTACTTC. Translation: CASSLPGVHEQYF.

V and J are TRBV2 and TRBJ2-7; 8 nucleotides line up with TRBD2. The CDR3 has 13 residues. The junction had 7 bases not matched to a gene; V was cut back by 6 bases and J by 6 bases. The germline gives CDR1 SNHLY, CDR2 FYNNEI. The CDR3 DNA follows: TGTGCCAGCAGGCCAGGGACTAGTACCGAGCAGTACTTC. Its protein is CASRPGTSTEQYF. The full variable domain, rest sourced from reference TRBV2 and TRBJ2-7, is EPEVTQTPSHQVTQMGQEVILRCVPISNHLYFYWYRQILGQKVEFLVSFYNNEISEKSEIFDDQFSVERPDGSNFTLKIRSTKLEDSAMYFCASRPGTSTEQYFGPGTRLTVT.

The J gene is TRBJ1-5, the V gene TRBV6-6; D is uncertain. Trimming took 0 bases from V and 3 from J, leaving 9 bases between them. Germline loops: CDR1 MNHNY, CDR2 SVGAGI (reference sequence). The CDR3 consists of 15 residues. The CDR3 sequence is CASSYSLSVNQPQHF. CDR3 coding DNA: TGTGCCAGCAGTTACTCGTTGTCAGTCAATCAGCCCCAGCATTTT.

The V gene is TRBV19, the J gene TRBJ2-1; maybe TRBD1 (6 bases). The germline V gene encodes CDR1 LNHDA and CDR2 SQIVND (reference sequence). Trimming removed 7 bases at V and 12 bases at J, with 13 bases between. The CDR3 has 11 amino acids. The CDR3 here is CASMLNRVQFF. As DNA, the CDR3 is TGTGCCAGTATGCTGAACAGGGTGCAGTTCTTC. The full variable domain, in which reference TRBV19 and TRBJ2-1 provide the parts outside the CDR3, is DGGITQSPKYLFRKEGQNVTLSCEQNLNHDAMYWYRQDPGQGLRLIYYSQIVNDFQKGDIAEGYSVSREKKESFPLTVTSAQKNPTAFYLCASMLNRVQFFGPGTRLTVL.

The chain employs TRBV10-2 and TRBJ2-7, with TRBD1 matching 7 bases. The CDR3 totals 14 residues. Per germline, CDR1 WSHSY and CDR2 SAAADI. With 3 bases clipped from V and 4 bases from J, the junction kept 6 bases outside the gene matches. The CDR3 here is CASSEQGKGYEQYF. DNA for the CDR3: TGCGCCAGCAGTGAACAGGGGAAGGGGTACGAGCAGTACTTC.

The V call is TRBV25-1, the J call TRBJ2-2; D call uncertain. The CDR3 sequence is 15 residues long. Trimming shortened V by 3 bases and J by 1 base, and 9 bases separated the two germline ends. CDR1 and CDR2 from the germline V gene are MGHDK and SYGVNS. This CDR3 reads CASSDPRQNTGELFF. The CDR3 DNA is TGTGCCAGCAGTGACCCCAGACAGAACACCGGGGAGCTGTTTTTT.

This sequence joins TRBV7-2 and TRBJ1-1, with D perhaps matching TRBD1 (5 bases). Trimming pared 3 bases from V and 1 base from J, leaving 15 bases between. The CDR3 runs 16 residues. Per the germline V gene, CDR1 is SGHTA and CDR2 is FQGNSA. In nucleotides, the CDR3 is TGTGCCAGCAGCTTTAGGACTGGGGGGGGGAACACTGAAGCTTTCTTT. This codes for CASSFRTGGGNTEAFF.

V is TRBV4-2 and J is TRBJ2-5; D ambiguous. The CDR3 runs 15 residues. Trimming took 0 bases from V and 4 from J, leaving 12 bases between them. Per the germline V gene, CDR1 is LGHNA and CDR2 is YNFKEQ. The CDR3 region is CASSQDLGVGETQYF. CDR3 sequence (DNA): TGTGCCAGCAGCCAAGATCTCGGAGTCGGAGAGACCCAGTACTTC.

V is TRBV5-1 and J is TRBJ1-4; D gene ambiguous. The CDR3 loop spans 15 amino acids. The germline V gene encodes CDR1 SGHRS and CDR2 YFSETQ. V was clipped by 5 bases and J by 0 bases, with 11 bases between them. For the CDR3, the DNA is TGCGCCAGCAGGGACTCGGTCGCAACTAATGAAAAACTGTTTTTT. Its protein product is CASRDSVATNEKLFF.

This chain joins TRBV6-6 and TRBJ2-1; 7 nucleotides match TRBD2. V dropped 2 bases and J dropped 8; count of bases not matched to a gene: 12. Germline CDR1 reads MNHNY; CDR2 reads SVGAGI (reference sequence). The length of the CDR3 is 16 residues. The CDR3 here is CASSYTRDGGGYEQFF. DNA for the CDR3: TGTGCCAGCAGTTACACCCGGGATGGGGGGGGGTATGAGCAGTTCTTC.

The chain carries TRBV15 and TRBJ1-1, with D maybe TRBD1 (5 bases). Trimming removed 4 bases at V and 10 bases at J, with 16 bases between. The CDR3 is 13 amino acids. Looked up from germline, CDR1 is LNHNV and CDR2 is YYDKDF (reference sequence). The CDR3 sequence: CATSNPQTVGAFF. The CDR3, as DNA: TGTGCCACCAGCAACCCGCAGACAGTTGGAGCTTTCTTT.

The chain joins TRBV29-1 to TRBJ1-1; maybe TRBD1 (6 bases). The CDR3 has 12 residues. V lost 6 bases and J lost 4, with 12 bases in between. Germline V CDR1 and CDR2: SQVTM, ANQGSEA. The CDR3 sequence: CSVGGGRTEAFF. CDR3 DNA: TGCAGCGTCGGGGGGGGGCGCACTGAAGCTTTCTTT.

This chain connects TRBV7-2 to TRBJ1-5, with a possible D match to TRBD1 (5 bases). This CDR3 has 11 residues. Germline V gives CDR1 SGHTA, CDR2 FQGNSA. V was shortened by 11 bases and J by 6 bases, with 11 bases between the two germline ends. CDR3 nucleotides: TGTGCCGCGGGGCAGGGTCAGCCCCAGCATTTT. It is translated as CAAGQGQPQHF.